Ten or more counts support the clone carrying this TCR beta chain. Profiled with immunoSEQ multiplex PCR; TCRdb holds only in-frame clones, not every one. Of about 410,000 clones detected, approximately 90% appear once; the ten largest clones hold roughly 1.5%. These data are taken from a study of blood T cell repertoires in COVID-19. It was during active infection that Seattle patients were enrolled and then longitudinally followed. This receptor was obtained from a woman aged 40 to 50 with COVID-19, enrolled during active disease. Sequenced input: peripheral blood.

The CDR3 sequence: CSVVGTLEAFF. As DNA, the CDR3 is TGCAGCGTTGTGGGCACCCTTGAAGCTTTCTTT. The chain is built from TRBV29-1 and TRBJ1-1, with D uncertain. The CDR3 sequence is 11 residues long. Germline V gives CDR1 SQVTM, CDR2 ANQGSEA. V lost 4 bases and J lost 7, with 10 bases in between.